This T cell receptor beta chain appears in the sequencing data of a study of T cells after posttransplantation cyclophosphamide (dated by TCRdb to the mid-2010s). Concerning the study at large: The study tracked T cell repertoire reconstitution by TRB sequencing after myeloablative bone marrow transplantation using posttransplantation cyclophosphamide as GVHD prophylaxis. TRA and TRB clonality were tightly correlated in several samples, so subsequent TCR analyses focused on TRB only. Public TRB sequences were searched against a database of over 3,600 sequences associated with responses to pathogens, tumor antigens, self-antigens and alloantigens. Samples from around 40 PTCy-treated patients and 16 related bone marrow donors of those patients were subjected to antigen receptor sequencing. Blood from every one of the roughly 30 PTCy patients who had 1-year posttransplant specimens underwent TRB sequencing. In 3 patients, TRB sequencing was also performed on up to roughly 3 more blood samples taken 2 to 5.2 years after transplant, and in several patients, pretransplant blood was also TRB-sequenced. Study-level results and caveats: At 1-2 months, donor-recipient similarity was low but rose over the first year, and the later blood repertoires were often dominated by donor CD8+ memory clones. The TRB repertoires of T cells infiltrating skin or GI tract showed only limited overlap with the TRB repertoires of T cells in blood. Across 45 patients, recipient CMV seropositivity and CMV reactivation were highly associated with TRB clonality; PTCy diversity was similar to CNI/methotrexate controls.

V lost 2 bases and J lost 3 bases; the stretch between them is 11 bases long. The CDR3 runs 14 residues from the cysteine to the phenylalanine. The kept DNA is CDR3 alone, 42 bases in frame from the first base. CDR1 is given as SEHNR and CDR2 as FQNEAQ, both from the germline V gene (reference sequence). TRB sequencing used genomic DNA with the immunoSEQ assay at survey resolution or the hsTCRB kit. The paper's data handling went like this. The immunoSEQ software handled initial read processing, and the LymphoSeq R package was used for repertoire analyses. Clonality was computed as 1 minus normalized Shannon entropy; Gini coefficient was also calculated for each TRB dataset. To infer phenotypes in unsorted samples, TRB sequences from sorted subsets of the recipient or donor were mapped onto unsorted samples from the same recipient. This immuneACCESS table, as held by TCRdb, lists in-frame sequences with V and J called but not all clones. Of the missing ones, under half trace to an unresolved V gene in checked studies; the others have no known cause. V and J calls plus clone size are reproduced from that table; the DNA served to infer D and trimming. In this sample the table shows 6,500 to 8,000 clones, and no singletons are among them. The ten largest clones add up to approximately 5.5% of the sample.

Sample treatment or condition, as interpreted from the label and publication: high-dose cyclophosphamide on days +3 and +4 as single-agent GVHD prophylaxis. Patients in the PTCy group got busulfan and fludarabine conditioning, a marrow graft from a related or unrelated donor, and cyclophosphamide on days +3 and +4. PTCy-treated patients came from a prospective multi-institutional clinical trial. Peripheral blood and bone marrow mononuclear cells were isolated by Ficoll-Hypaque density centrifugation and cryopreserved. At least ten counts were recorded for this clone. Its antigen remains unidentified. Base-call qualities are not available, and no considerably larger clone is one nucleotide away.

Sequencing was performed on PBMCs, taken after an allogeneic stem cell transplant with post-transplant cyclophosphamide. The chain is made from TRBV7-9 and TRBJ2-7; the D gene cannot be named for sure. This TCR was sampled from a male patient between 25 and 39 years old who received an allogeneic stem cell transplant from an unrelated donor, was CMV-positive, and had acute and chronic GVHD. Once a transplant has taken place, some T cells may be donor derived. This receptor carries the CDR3 CASSLTGGRYEQYF. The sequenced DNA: TGTGCCAGCAGCTTAACGGGTGGTCGCTACGAGCAGTACTTC. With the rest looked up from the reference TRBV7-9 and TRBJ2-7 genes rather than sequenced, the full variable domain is DTGVSQNPRHKITKRGQNVTFRCDPISEHNRLYWYRQTLGQGPEFLTYFQNEAQLEKSRLLSDRFSAERPKGSFSTLEIQRTEQGDSAMYLCASSLTGGRYEQYFGPGTRLTVT.